This is a list of T cell receptor beta chains from one sample in a study of blood T cell repertoires in COVID-19. Assay used: immunoSEQ multiplex PCR; TCRdb lists only in-frame clones, some missing. The data contain just over 250,000 clones, about 87% of them seen just once; the ten biggest clones take up 4%. Sequencing input: peripheral blood. Every receptor here comes from a man between 60 and 70 years old who had recovered from COVID-19. The CDR3 runs from the conserved cysteine through the conserved F or W. A D gene is named only where the DNA matches it firmly. Clone size is shown for a subset of rows, as once, few, many or a class of expanded clone.

J	D	size	V	CDR3	DNA
TRBJ1-1	-	once	TRBV7-6	CASSLAWSDTEAFF	TGTGCCAGCAGCTTAGCCTGGTCGGACACTGAAGCTTTCTTT
TRBJ2-2	-	few	TRBV11-3	CASSPRVSGTGELFF	TGTGCCAGCAGCCCTCGCGTTTCGGGCACCGGGGAGCTGTTTTTT
TRBJ2-7	-	-	TRBV30	CAWSGRSLEHEQYF	TGTGCCTGGAGTGGCCGGTCCCTCGAGCACGAGCAGTACTTC
TRBJ1-1	-	-	TRBV5-1	CASSLAGGGTEAFF	TGCGCCAGCAGCTTGGCCGGGGGAGGGACTGAAGCTTTCTTT
TRBJ2-3	-	-	TRBV7-6	CASRPVSGRTSTDTQYF	TGTGCCAGCAGACCTGTGAGCGGACGGACTAGCACAGATACGCAGTATTTT
TRBJ2-2	-	-	TRBV19	CASSMGDVRGTGELFF	TGTGCCAGTAGTATGGGCGACGTCCGGGGCACCGGGGAGCTGTTTTTT
TRBJ2-5	-	-	TRBV14	CASSQWSQNIGETQYF	TGTGCCAGCAGCCAGTGGTCCCAGAACATCGGGGAGACCCAGTACTTC
TRBJ1-2	TRBD1	-	TRBV29-1	CSVIRQGGPYGYTF	TGCAGCGTTATCCGACAGGGGGGCCCCTATGGCTACACCTTC
TRBJ1-1	TRBD1	-	TRBV6-4	CASSAGTANTEAFF	TGTGCCAGCAGTGCCGGGACAGCGAACACTGAAGCTTTCTTT
TRBJ1-2	-	-	TRBV9	CASSPEWGQKNGYTF	TGTGCCAGCAGCCCCGAGTGGGGCCAGAAAAATGGCTACACCTTC
TRBJ1-5	-	-	TRBV6-5	CASREGLSNQPQHF	TGTGCCAGCAGGGAGGGTTTGAGCAATCAGCCCCAGCATTTT
TRBJ2-1	-	-	TRBV4-1	CASSTSPRDSRSDEQFF	TGCGCCAGCAGCACATCCCCCCGGGACTCCCGCTCGGATGAGCAGTTCTTC
TRBJ1-6	TRBD1	once	TRBV11-2	CASSLGQGNSPLHF	TGTGCCAGCAGCTTGGGACAGGGGAATTCACCCCTCCACTTT
TRBJ2-7	-	-	TRBV3-1/TRBV3-2	CASSGKWGPSSYEQYF	TGTGCCAGCAGCGGAAAGTGGGGGCCCAGCTCCTACGAGCAGTACTTC
TRBJ1-5	-	-	TRBV29-1	CSVGPGNQPQHF	TGCAGCGTAGGACCGGGGAATCAGCCCCAGCATTTT
TRBJ2-7	-	-	TRBV7-8	CASSLGYTSYEQYF	TGTGCCAGCAGCTTAGGGTACACCTCCTACGAGCAGTACTTC
TRBJ2-1	-	-	TRBV9	CASSVYGGHNEQFF	TGTGCCAGCAGCGTATACGGGGGGCACAATGAGCAGTTCTTC
TRBJ2-5	-	-	TRBV19	CASSIGDLRGGTQYF	TGTGCCAGTAGTATAGGGGACCTAAGAGGGGGGACCCAGTACTTC
TRBJ2-7	-	many	TRBV18	CASSPEGYEQYF	TGTGCCAGCTCTCCGGAGGGCTACGAGCAGTACTTC
TRBJ2-7	-	-	TRBV30	CAWKNGISYEQYF	TGTGCCTGGAAAAACGGGATCTCCTACGAGCAGTACTTC
TRBJ2-1	TRBD1	once	TRBV5-1	CASSLAAQGLAKSYNEQFF	TGCGCCAGCAGCTTGGCCGCACAGGGGTTGGCAAAGTCCTACAATGAGCAGTTCTTC
TRBJ1-1	TRBD1	few	TRBV2	CASSEHGQGGIEAFF	TGTGCCAGCAGTGAACATGGACAGGGAGGGATTGAAGCTTTCTTT
TRBJ2-5	TRBD2	-	TRBV6-5	CASSLSGTSGETQYF	TGTGCCAGCAGTCTTTCCGGGACTAGCGGGGAGACCCAGTACTTC
TRBJ1-1	TRBD1	once	TRBV6-1	CASREGRGLSAFF	TGTGCCAGCAGAGAGGGCAGGGGGTTGTCTGCTTTCTTT
TRBJ2-2	TRBD2	-	TRBV6-4	CTDRGGNTGELFF	TGTACCGACCGGGGGGGCAACACCGGGGAGCTGTTTTTT
TRBJ1-2	TRBD1	once	TRBV19	CASSSRDRGRNYGYTF	TGTGCCAGTAGTAGCCGGGACAGGGGTCGTAACTATGGCTACACCTTC
TRBJ1-4	-	-	TRBV5-1	CASSLEQGNEKLFF	TGCGCCAGCAGCTTGGAACAGGGAAACGAAAAACTGTTTTTT
TRBJ2-7	-	-	TRBV27	CASSLTSGYEQYF	TGTGCCAGCAGTCTAACTTCGGGCTACGAGCAGTACTTC
TRBJ1-5	TRBD1	-	TRBV15	CATSSEQGARWDQPQHF	TGTGCCACCAGCAGCGAACAGGGGGCGAGGTGGGATCAGCCCCAGCATTTT
TRBJ2-3	-	-	TRBV19	CASSIGGTSTDTQYF	TGTGCCAGTAGTATAGGCGGCACTAGCACAGATACGCAGTATTTT
TRBJ1-1	-	-	TRBV10-1	CASSDAGESRTEAFF	TGCGCCAGCAGTGATGCGGGGGAGTCGCGCACTGAAGCTTTCTTT
TRBJ2-5	TRBD1	-	TRBV28	CASSLRTGVETQYF	TGTGCCAGCAGTCTAAGGACAGGGGTAGAGACCCAGTACTTC
TRBJ2-3	TRBD2	many	TRBV2	CASRPRGGVTDTQYF	TGTGCCAGCAGGCCCCGCGGGGGTGTCACAGATACGCAGTATTTT
TRBJ2-2	-	few	TRBV5-8	CASSLVRTNTGELFF	TGTGCCAGCAGCTTGGTGAGGACGAACACCGGGGAGCTGTTTTTT
TRBJ1-1	-	-	TRBV11-2	CASSLRVGDTEAFF	TGTGCCAGCAGCCTCAGGGTTGGGGACACTGAAGCTTTCTTT
TRBJ1-4	-	-	TRBV11-2	CASSRYPSNEKLFF	TGTGCCAGCAGCCGTTATCCTTCCAATGAAAAACTGTTTTTT
TRBJ2-2	TRBD2	-	TRBV24-1	CATSDFQVRGGNTGELFF	TGTGCCACCAGTGATTTCCAGGTGCGGGGGGGCAACACCGGGGAGCTGTTTTTT